Listed here are 5 T cell receptor beta chains from one sample, sequenced in a study of blood T cell repertoires in COVID-19. The protocol was immunoSEQ multiplex PCR, while the TCRdb copy is restricted to in-frame clones and leaves out a portion. This sample carries about 110,000 clones, about 85% of them seen once, and the ten largest clones take less than 5%. Sequencing was carried out using peripheral blood. The receptor set was obtained from a woman in her 70s with acute or convalescent COVID-19.

V and J are TRBV7-9 and TRBJ2-5; 8 bases map to TRBD2. Trimming at V came to 3 bases and at J to 5 bases, leaving 14 bases not matched to a gene. The CDR3 is 17 amino acids. The germline CDR1 and CDR2 sequences are SEHNR and FQNEAQ (reference sequence). CDR3 region: CASSFMVAGPATETQYF. CDR3 coding DNA: TGTGCCAGCAGCTTTATGGTAGCGGGGCCGGCCACGGAGACCCAGTACTTC.

This chain joins TRBV28 and TRBJ2-3; D gene unclear. V was trimmed by 4 bases and J by 6 bases, leaving 17 bases between them. This CDR3 has 15 amino acids. Germline V gene lookup returns CDR1 MDHEN and CDR2 SYDVKM. The CDR3 reads CASSSPAASTDTQYF. The CDR3 DNA sequence: TGTGCCAGCAGTTCCCCCGCAGCTAGTACGGATACGCAGTATTTT. The complete variable domain, with remaining parts taken from reference TRBV28 and TRBJ2-3, reads DVKVTQSSRYLVKRTGEKVFLECVQDMDHENMFWYRQDPGLGLRLIYFSYDVKMKEKGDIPEGYSVSREKKERFSLILESASTNQTSMYLCASSSPAASTDTQYFGPGTRLTVL.

The genes are TRBV5-6 and TRBJ2-2; 8 bases are a match to TRBD2. The CDR3 loop spans 16 amino acids. Trimming cost V 4 bases and J 6 bases; bases outside gene matches: 11. In germline, CDR1 is SGHDT, CDR2 YYEEEE. The CDR3 DNA reads TGTGCCAGCAGCCCTATGTGGCGGGAGGTCCCCGGGGAGCTGTTTTTT. Translated: CASSPMWREVPGELFF.

The V and J genes are TRBV12-3 or TRBV12-4 and TRBJ1-5; 7 nucleotides agree with TRBD1. The CDR3 has 13 amino acids. Unmatched junction bases numbered 4, after V lost 6 bases and J lost 5 bases. The CDR3 loop reads CASRGTGDQPQHF. The CDR3 DNA sequence: TGTGCCAGCAGGGGAACAGGGGATCAGCCCCAGCATTTT.

The V call is TRBV7-9, the J call TRBJ2-7; 9 bases line up with TRBD1. V trimming: 3 bases; J trimming: 0 bases; junction bases outside the gene matches: 6. This CDR3 has 16 amino acids. The V gene's germline CDR1 is SEHNR and CDR2 FQNEAQ (reference sequence). The DNA of the CDR3 is TGTGCCAGCAGCTTCCCCGGGACAGGGTTCTCCTACGAGCAGTACTTC. Its translation: CASSFPGTGFSYEQYF.